A single T cell receptor beta chain is shown here with its context. Antigen unknown. This specimen belongs to a study of CD4+ T cells in melanoma. Study results and caveats: A reported correlation linked neoantigen-specific CD4+ T cells to CD8+, macrophage and B cell function.

The V end lost 0 bases, the J end lost 6 bases, and 10 bases lay between the germline ends. This CDR3 region has 14 residues. CDR1 and CDR2 from the germline V gene are WSHSY and SAAADI. Some clones are missing from TCRdb's copy, which holds only in-frame ones; the method was immunoSEQ multiplex PCR. The table includes around 5,700 clones, 55% to 75% detected once. The chain employs TRBV10-2 and TRBJ2-3; D is unresolved. This receptor was obtained from a human donor with melanoma. The source material was cells from a culture (not recorded whether cultured in vitro). CDR3 DNA: TGCGCCAGCAGTGAGTCGACTTCCCGGGATACGCAGTATTTT. Translating gives CASSESTSRDTQYF.